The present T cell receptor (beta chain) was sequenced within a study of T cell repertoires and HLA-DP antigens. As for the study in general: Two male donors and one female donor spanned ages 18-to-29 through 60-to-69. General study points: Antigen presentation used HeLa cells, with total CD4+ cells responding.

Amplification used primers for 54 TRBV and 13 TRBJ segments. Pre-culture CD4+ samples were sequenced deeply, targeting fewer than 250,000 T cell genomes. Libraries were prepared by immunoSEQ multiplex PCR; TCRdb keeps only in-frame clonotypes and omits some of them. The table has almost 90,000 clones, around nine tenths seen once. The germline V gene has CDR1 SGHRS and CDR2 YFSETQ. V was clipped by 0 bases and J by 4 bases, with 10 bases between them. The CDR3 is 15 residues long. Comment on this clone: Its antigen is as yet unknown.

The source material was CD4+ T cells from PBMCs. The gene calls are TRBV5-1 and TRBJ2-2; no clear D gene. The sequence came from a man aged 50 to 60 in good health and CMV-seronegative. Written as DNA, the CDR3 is TGCGCCAGCAGCTTGGCCAGCCCCGGCACCGGGGAGCTGTTTTTT. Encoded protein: CASSLASPGTGELFF.